This T cell receptor (beta chain) comes out of a study of patients and donors after allogeneic stem cell transplantation. This clonotype has more than one count but fewer than ten. TCRdb used MiXCR to reprocess the RT-PCR reads, holding one entry per CDR3 protein. The table includes about a million distinct CDR3 sequences, over 15% detected once. The CDR3 runs 17 residues. V lost 1 base to trimming and J lost 0 bases, with 13 bases between them. Germline values: CDR1 MGHRA, CDR2 YSYEKL. This clonotype was obtained from a human donor who was either an allogeneic HSCT recipient or a stem cell or donor lymphocyte infusion donor (not recorded which). It is not recorded whose cells these are; they may come from a transplant donor. The chain links TRBV4-1 to TRBJ1-3; no clear D gene. Input material: blood, either unsorted or a sorted T cell fraction (not recorded which). CDR3 nucleotide sequence: TGCGCCAGCAGCCAAGTTTGGCCAATCCTCTCTGGAAACACCATATATTTT. This translates into CASSQVWPILSGNTIYF.